These T cell receptor beta chains were read from a single sample in a study of OX40 agonist ivuxolimab in advanced cancers. The assay was immunoSEQ multiplex PCR, and TCRdb's table has in-frame clones only and misses some. The sample lists around 50,000 clones, around four fifths occurring once. Sequenced here: CD4+ or CD8+ T cells sorted from blood, sampled in a trial of the OX40 agonist ivuxolimab. These receptors came from an adult with an advanced solid tumor such as melanoma, head and neck, liver or kidney cancer. Each CDR3 is given with its conserved first and last residue. The order of the fields is J gene, clone size, V gene, D gene, CDR3 protein, CDR3 DNA. A D gene is named only where the DNA matches it firmly. Only some rows state a clone size, as once, few, many or a class for expanded clones.

TRBJ1-2 NA TRBV11-2 TRBD1 CASSLERRGVYGYTF TGTGCCAGCAGCTTAGAGCGCAGGGGGGTTTATGGCTACACCTTC
TRBJ2-5 NA TRBV6-4 TRBD2 CASSPTSGGETQYF TGTGCCAGCAGCCCGACTAGCGGGGGGGAGACCCAGTACTTC
TRBJ2-5 NA TRBV11-2 NA CASSLGGRGTETQYF TGTGCCAGCAGCTTAGGGGGGCGGGGGACGGAGACCCAGTACTTC
TRBJ2-3 NA TRBV5-1 NA CASSLMDGSTDTQYF TGCGCCAGCAGCTTGATGGACGGATCCACAGATACGCAGTATTTT
TRBJ2-1 few TRBV29-1 NA CSGEGARSYNEQFF TGCAGCGGGGAGGGGGCCCGTTCCTACAATGAGCAGTTCTTC
TRBJ2-7 NA TRBV6-5 NA CASSRNTGYEQYF TGTGCCAGCAGTCGAAACACAGGATACGAGCAGTACTTC
TRBJ1-5 NA TRBV19 TRBD1 CASTTSGGTSNQPQHF TGTGCCAGTACCACCTCAGGGGGGACAAGCAATCAGCCCCAGCATTTT
TRBJ1-4 NA TRBV19 NA CASKGGKLFF TGTGCCAGTAAAGGGGGAAAACTGTTTTTT
TRBJ1-1 NA TRBV18 NA CASSPVGELNTEAFF TGTGCCAGCTCACCGGTGGGCGAGTTGAACACTGAAGCTTTCTTT
TRBJ2-2 NA TRBV5-4 NA CASSLVRGARGGELFF TGTGCCAGCAGCCTCGTCAGGGGGGCGCGAGGCGGGGAGCTGTTTTTT
TRBJ2-3 NA TRBV25-1 TRBD2 CASGEGLRGADTQYF TGTGCCAGCGGGGAGGGGTTGCGAGGGGCAGATACGCAGTATTTT
TRBJ2-7 NA TRBV7-2 NA CASSHDRLIEQYF TGTGCCAGCAGCCATGACAGATTAATCGAGCAGTACTTC
TRBJ2-4 NA TRBV6-5 TRBD2 CASSLAGTAKNIQYF TGTGCCAGCAGCTTAGCGGGGACAGCCAAAAACATTCAGTACTTC
TRBJ1-3 NA TRBV7-8 NA CASSLVGGVPGNTIYF TGTGCCAGCAGCTTAGTGGGGGGGGTCCCTGGAAACACCATATATTTT
TRBJ1-2 NA TRBV28 TRBD1 CASSIRDRDYGYTF TGTGCCAGCAGTATCCGGGACAGAGACTATGGCTACACCTTC
TRBJ1-2 NA TRBV2 TRBD1 CASSGDSQGYTF TGTGCCAGCAGCGGGGACAGTCAAGGCTACACCTTC
TRBJ2-7 NA TRBV28 NA CASSPPGTNYYEQYF TGTGCCAGCAGTCCACCCGGGACAAACTACTACGAGCAGTACTTC
TRBJ1-1 NA TRBV6-1 NA CASRRTGNEAFF TGTGCCAGCAGAAGAACAGGGAATGAAGCTTTCTTT
TRBJ2-3 NA TRBV11-3 TRBD2 CASRPGTSGGESTDTQYF TGTGCCAGCAGACCCGGGACTAGCGGGGGTGAGAGCACAGATACGCAGTATTTT
TRBJ2-3 NA TRBV7-9 NA CASSPGVVPDTQYF TGTGCCAGCAGCCCGGGGGTGGTCCCAGATACGCAGTATTTT
TRBJ1-3 NA TRBV9 NA CASGETESSGNTIYF TGTGCCAGCGGCGAGACAGAATCCTCTGGAAACACCATATATTTT
TRBJ1-6 few TRBV5-1 TRBD1 CASSRTSGTGNSPLHF TGCGCCAGCAGCAGAACCTCCGGGACAGGGAATTCACCCCTCCACTTT
TRBJ1-2 NA TRBV5-3 NA CARSSGASYGYTF TGTGCCAGAAGCTCCGGGGCCTCCTATGGCTACACCTTC
TRBJ1-1 NA TRBV4-2 NA CASSQDGEEGRAFF TGTGCCAGCAGCCAAGATGGGGAGGAAGGGAGGGCTTTCTTT
TRBJ2-5 NA TRBV7-2 TRBD2 CASSLAGGWETQYF TGTGCCAGCAGCTTAGCGGGGGGGTGGGAGACCCAGTACTTC
TRBJ2-2 NA TRBV6-1 NA CASSEERWGNTGELFF TGTGCCAGCAGTGAGGAACGTTGGGGTAACACCGGGGAGCTGTTTTTT
TRBJ2-1 NA TRBV18 NA CASSPLASGQFF TGTGCCAGCTCACCATTGGCTTCTGGGCAGTTCTTC
TRBJ1-1 NA TRBV5-1 NA CASSLSGPRTEAFF TGCGCCAGCAGCTTGTCCGGACCGAGAACTGAAGCTTTCTTT
TRBJ2-1 NA TRBV19 NA CASSSKGPSSYNEQFF TGTGCCAGTAGTTCCAAGGGGCCGAGCTCCTACAATGAGCAGTTCTTC
TRBJ1-2 NA TRBV14 NA CASSRQINYGYTF TGTGCCAGCAGCCGACAGATTAACTATGGCTACACCTTC
TRBJ1-2 NA TRBV5-4 NA CASSLVTGGYTF TGTGCCAGCAGCTTGGTAACGGGGGGCTACACCTTC
TRBJ1-4 NA TRBV18 NA CASSPQVATNEKLFF TGTGCCAGCTCACCACAAGTTGCAACTAATGAAAAACTGTTTTTT
TRBJ2-2 NA TRBV19 NA CASSPTGVAGELFF TGTGCCAGTAGTCCTACGGGGGTGGCCGGGGAGCTGTTTTTT
TRBJ1-1 few TRBV19 TRBD1 CASSLQGADTEAFF TGTGCCAGTAGTCTACAGGGGGCAGACACTGAAGCTTTCTTT
TRBJ1-2 few TRBV2 NA CASSIVRRQNYGYTF TGTGCCAGCAGCATCGTGAGGCGACAAAACTATGGCTACACCTTC
TRBJ1-6 NA TRBV4-1 TRBD1 CASSQDQTGGNSPLHF TGCGCCAGCAGCCAGGATCAAACAGGGGGTAATTCACCCCTCCACTTT
TRBJ1-1 NA TRBV6-5 NA CASSYQLNTEAFF TGTGCCAGCAGTTACCAATTGAACACTGAAGCTTTCTTT
TRBJ2-1 NA TRBV28 TRBD2 CASSGLAVTSWDEQFF TGTGCCAGCAGTGGACTAGCGGTAACTAGCTGGGATGAGCAGTTCTTC
TRBJ1-2 NA TRBV5-1 TRBD1 CASSPGTGKSYGYTF TGCGCCAGCAGCCCCGGGACAGGGAAGAGCTATGGCTACACCTTC
TRBJ1-1 NA TRBV29-1 NA CSVAGRYTEAFF TGCAGCGTTGCGGGGCGGTATACTGAAGCTTTCTTT
TRBJ2-5 NA TRBV11-3 NA CASSTKETQYF TGTGCCAGCAGCACCAAAGAGACCCAGTACTTC
TRBJ2-3 NA TRBV7-8 TRBD2 CASSSPGGLAVKRADTQYF TGTGCCAGCAGCTCCCCAGGAGGGCTAGCGGTTAAAAGGGCAGATACGCAGTATTTT
TRBJ2-1 NA TRBV29-1 NA CSVEEGGYNEQFF TGCAGCGTTGAAGAGGGGGGATACAATGAGCAGTTCTTC
TRBJ2-5 NA TRBV9 TRBD2 CASSVARLAGRETQYF TGTGCCAGCAGCGTAGCGCGACTAGCGGGGCGAGAGACCCAGTACTTC
TRBJ2-1 NA TRBV5-6 TRBD2 CASSLAIAGGHEQFF TGTGCCAGCAGCTTGGCGATAGCGGGGGGGCATGAGCAGTTCTTC
TRBJ1-5 NA TRBV13 NA CASSLGHSNQPQHF TGTGCCAGCAGCTTAGGGCATAGCAATCAGCCCCAGCATTTT
TRBJ1-2 NA TRBV7-2 TRBD1 CASSSQGALSGYTF TGTGCCAGCAGCTCGCAGGGGGCCCTCAGTGGCTACACCTTC
TRBJ2-1 NA TRBV29-1 NA CSVENPGSYNEQFF TGCAGCGTTGAGAATCCAGGCAGCTACAATGAGCAGTTCTTC
TRBJ1-2 NA TRBV10-3 TRBD1 CAISEGGQGETYGYTF TGTGCCATCAGTGAAGGTGGGCAGGGGGAAACCTATGGCTACACCTTC